These 20 T cell receptor beta chains were sequenced from one sample in a study of breast tumors, draining lymph nodes, adjacent tissues. Samples came from axillary lymph nodes draining the breast cancer. Using its own MiXCR run on the multiplex PCR reads, TCRdb lists one record per CDR3 protein. The sample contains 83,000 or so distinct CDR3 sequences, about 20% of which appear only once. The material sequenced was axillary lymph node tissue. These receptors originate from a female donor with breast cancer. Some clones in this sample may be carry-over from other donors' samples.

In its sample, this clonotype was seen many times. The rearrangement joins TRBV4-2 to TRBJ2-7; 10 bases are a match to TRBD2. V was pared by 3 bases and J by 4 bases, with 12 bases of the junction left unmatched. The CDR3 runs to 17 residues. CDR1 LGHNA and CDR2 YNFKEQ come from the germline V gene. The CDR3 protein is CASSQESGGALTYEQYF. CDR3 DNA: TGTGCCAGCAGCCAGGAGAGCGGGGGGGCCCTTACGTACGAGCAGTACTTC.

Ten or more counts support this clonotype. The chain couples TRBV11-3 to TRBJ2-1; D might be TRBD2 (6 bases). Germline CDR1 reads SGHNT; CDR2 reads YENEEA. Between the trimmed V and J ends, which lost 0 bases and 4 bases, there was a span of 10 bases. The CDR3 contains 15 residues. The CDR3 protein is CASSLEAGSYNEQFF. The CDR3 bases are TGTGCCAGCAGCTTAGAGGCGGGGAGTTACAATGAGCAGTTCTTC.

J is TRBJ1-1 and V is TRBV20-1, with D unresolved. Germline CDR1 reads DFQATT; CDR2 reads SNEGSKA (reference sequence). Trimming shortened V by 3 bases and J by 4 bases, and 15 bases separated the two germline ends. CDR3 length: 14 amino acids. CDR3 nucleotides: TGCAGTGCTAGTAGAGGACGGGTGAGCACTGAAGCTTTCTTT. This encodes CSASRGRVSTEAFF.

This clonotype was seen repeatedly, ten times or more. V and J are TRBV7-2 and TRBJ2-7, with TRBD2 matching over 8 bases. The J segment lost 5 bases and the V segment lost 2 bases, leaving 8 bases of the junction unmatched. The CDR3 loop spans 15 amino acids. CDR1 is SGHTA, CDR2 FQGNSA, per germline. DNA of the CDR3: TGTGCCAGCAGCTTAATGTCGGGAGGGCTCCACGAGCAGTACTTC. This codes for CASSLMSGGLHEQYF.

Ten or more counts support this clonotype. This chain joins TRBV20-1 and TRBJ2-1, with D hard to call. Trimming left V 2 bases short and J 8 bases short, with 10 bases between. This CDR3 has 12 residues. Per the germline V gene, CDR1 is DFQATT and CDR2 is SNEGSKA (reference sequence). CDR3 DNA sequence: TGCAGTGCTAGACGCCAGGTAGATGAGCAGTTCTTC. It codes for CSARRQVDEQFF.

This clonotype was seen ten or more times. V and J are TRBV20-1 and TRBJ1-2; D is possibly TRBD1 (6 bases). The germline V gene encodes CDR1 DFQATT and CDR2 SNEGSKA (reference sequence). Trimming left V 6 bases short and J 4 bases short, with 18 bases between. The CDR3 consists of 14 residues. The CDR3 spells CSADRTAVGYGYTF. The CDR3 DNA reads TGCAGTGCGGATCGGACAGCCGTGGGCTATGGCTACACCTTC.

The gene calls are TRBV20-1 and TRBJ2-5; D perhaps matches TRBD1 (6 bases). CDR3 length: 14 amino acids. Germline values: CDR1 DFQATT, CDR2 SNEGSKA (reference sequence). Trimming removed 0 bases at V and 5 bases at J, with 13 bases between. CDR3 nucleotides: TGCAGTGCTAGAGATCGACTCGACAGGGAGACCCAGTACTTC. Translation gives CSARDRLDRETQYF.

This clonotype appeared many times. This chain connects TRBV7-9 to TRBJ1-4, with D possibly matching TRBD1 (6 bases). CDR1 is SEHNR and CDR2 is FQNEAQ in the germline V gene (reference sequence). The CDR3 totals 14 residues. V gave up 4 bases and J gave up 7 bases, with 13 bases separating them. In DNA form, the CDR3 reads TGTGCCAGCAGCTCCACCAGGGGTTTTGAAAAACTGTTTTTT. Encoded protein: CASSSTRGFEKLFF.

As concerns this clonotype: A single base separates this from a much larger clone, so it may be a read error. The CDR3 end shows no conserved phenylalanine or tryptophan, and so a read error is likely. This chain uses TRBV7-2 with TRBJ2-7; D tentatively fits TRBD1 or TRBD2 (5 bases each). Germline loops: CDR1 SGHTA, CDR2 FQGNSA. The CDR3 loop spans 12 amino acids. Trimming shortened V by 5 bases and J by 2 bases, and 7 bases separated the two germline ends. The CDR3 is CASSQGPYEQYL. CDR3 bases: TGTGCCAGCAGCCAGGGACCCTACGAGCAGTACCTC.

This clonotype came up many times. The rearrangement joins TRBV7-6 to TRBJ2-7; tentatively, D is TRBD2 (7 bases). The CDR3 is made up of 18 amino acids. CDR1 and CDR2 from the germline V gene are SGHVS and FNYEAQ. Trimming took off 1 base at V and 3 bases at J, with 22 bases between the two ends. The CDR3 DNA follows: TGTGCCAGCAGCTTAGTCCCCATACAGCGGGGAGGGGGCTACGAGCAGTACTTC. The encoded protein is CASSLVPIQRGGGYEQYF.

In the case of this clonotype: A much larger clone lies one base from this, so it may be a read error. The V gene is TRBV7-2, the J gene TRBJ2-5, with a tentative D call TRBD2 (7 bases). The CDR3 spans 14 residues. CDR1 and CDR2 from the germline V gene are SGHTA and FQGNSA. CDR3 sequence: CASSYQGGEEAQYF. DNA for the CDR3: TGTGCCAGCAGCTACCAAGGGGGGGAAGAGGCCCAGTACTTC.

The V gene is TRBV6-2 or TRBV6-3, the J gene TRBJ2-1; 12 bases are shared with TRBD1. V lost 5 bases to trimming and J lost 9 bases; unmatched junction nucleotides: 11. CDR1 and CDR2 from the germline V gene are MNHEY and SVGEGT. The CDR3 has 16 amino acids. The CDR3 nucleotides are TGTGCCAGCAGTAAACACCGGGACAGGGGGCCCAGTGAGCAGTTCTTC. Amino acids: CASSKHRDRGPSEQFF.

This clonotype was counted ten times or more. The genes are TRBV9 and TRBJ1-5; D gene uncertain. The V gene lost 0 bases and the J gene lost 7 bases, with 11 bases spanning the gap. The CDR3 extends over 14 amino acids. The germline V gene encodes CDR1 SGDLS and CDR2 YYNGEE. CDR3 protein: CASSVDGSGQPQHF. CDR3 nucleotides: TGTGCCAGCAGCGTAGATGGGAGCGGGCAGCCCCAGCATTTT.

V usage is TRBV3-1 and J usage is TRBJ1-2, with TRBD1 identical over 8 bases. V trimming: 0 bases; J trimming: 7 bases; junction bases outside the gene matches: 10. The length of the CDR3 is 16 residues. In germline, CDR1 is LGHDT, CDR2 YNNKEL (reference sequence). The DNA for the CDR3 is TGTGCCAGCAGCCAAGACTCAGGGGGCAGTCGGAGTGGCTACACCTTC. Translated: CASSQDSGGSRSGYTF.

This clonotype was seen many times. The V gene is TRBV7-8, the J gene TRBJ1-5, with D possibly matching TRBD1 (5 bases). V lost 3 bases to trimming and J lost 3 bases, with 9 bases between them. CDR3 length equals 14 residues. The germline gives CDR1 SGHVS, CDR2 FQNEAQ. The CDR3 sequence: CASSLGGPNQPQHF. Written as DNA, the CDR3 is TGTGCCAGCAGCTTGGGGGGACCCAATCAGCCCCAGCATTTT.

The sample holds many counts of this clonotype. This sequence joins TRBV3-1 and TRBJ2-1; D not certain. V lost 0 bases and J lost 9, with 9 bases in between. This CDR3 spans 13 amino acids. Germline V gene data show CDR1 as LGHDT and CDR2 as YNNKEL (reference sequence). In DNA form, the CDR3 reads TGTGCCAGCAGCCAAGAAAGGGTAAGTGAGCAGTTCTTC. It specifies CASSQERVSEQFF.

The sample holds many counts of this clonotype. This sequence joins TRBV9 and TRBJ1-2; 9 positions match TRBD1. CDR1 SGDLS and CDR2 YYNGEE come from the germline V gene. The CDR3 spans 15 residues. Trimming at V came to 3 bases and at J to 5 bases, leaving 8 bases not matched to a gene. Written as DNA, the CDR3 is TGTGCCAGCAGCGCCTCCCGGACAGGGGATTATGGCTACACCTTC. Its translation is CASSASRTGDYGYTF. Full variable domain (remainder filled in from reference TRBV9 and TRBJ1-2): DSGVTQTPKHLITATGQRVTLRCSPRSGDLSVYWYQQSLDQGLQFLIQYYNGEERAKGNILERFSAQQFPDLHSELNLSSLELGDSALYFCASSASRTGDYGYTFGSGTRLTVV.

This clonotype was picked up many times. V and J are TRBV29-1 and TRBJ2-3; D may match TRBD1 or TRBD2 (5 bases each). With 6 bases removed from V and 2 bases from J, the gap between germline ends came to 12 bases. Germline V gene lookup returns CDR1 SQVTM and CDR2 ANQGSEA. This CDR3 has 13 residues. The CDR3 is CSVYGTFTDTQYF. DNA for the CDR3: TGCAGCGTCTACGGGACGTTCACAGATACGCAGTATTTT.

This clonotype has at least ten counts. The junction differs from germline at one of its ends, possibly a read error. This sequence joins TRBV7-9 and TRBJ2-3; 9 nucleotides line up with TRBD2. CDR1 SEHNR and CDR2 FQNEAQ come from the germline V gene (reference sequence). This CDR3 spans 16 amino acids. CDR3 nucleotides: TGTGCCAGCAGCTTATCTGCTGGGACTAGCAGAGATACGCAGTATTTT. Protein: CASSLSAGTSRDTQYF.

This clonotype was recorded many times. The chain uses TRBV24-1 and TRBJ2-7, with TRBD2 matching 10 bases. The CDR3 is 14 amino acids. The junction had 5 bases not matched to a gene; V was cut back by 3 bases and J by 7 bases. Per the germline V gene, CDR1 is KGHDR and CDR2 is SFDVKD. Here the CDR3 reads CATSDATSGLEQYF. The CDR3 coding sequence is TGTGCCACCAGTGATGCGACTAGCGGGCTAGAGCAGTACTTC.